This entry features one T cell receptor beta chain sequence. The sample is drawn from a study of blood T cell repertoires in COVID-19. V lost 2 bases to trimming and J lost 9 bases, with 22 bases between them. Germline CDR1 SNHLY, CDR2 FYNNEI. The length of the CDR3 is 16 residues. Cohorts were based on clinical histories the participants reported. Some clones are missing from TCRdb's copy, which holds only in-frame ones; the method was immunoSEQ multiplex PCR. The table shows 300,000 or so clones, with 80% to 90% occurring only once. This clonotype originated in a woman between 40 and 50 years old with acute COVID-19. This chain connects TRBV2 to TRBJ2-5, with D possibly being TRBD2 (7 bases). The sequencing sample was made of PBMCs or T cells enriched from blood (not recorded which). The DNA of the CDR3 is TGTGCCAGCAGTGAATTTGGGGGGGGGCCTGTTGTGGCCCAGTACTTC. It codes for CASSEFGGGPVVAQYF.